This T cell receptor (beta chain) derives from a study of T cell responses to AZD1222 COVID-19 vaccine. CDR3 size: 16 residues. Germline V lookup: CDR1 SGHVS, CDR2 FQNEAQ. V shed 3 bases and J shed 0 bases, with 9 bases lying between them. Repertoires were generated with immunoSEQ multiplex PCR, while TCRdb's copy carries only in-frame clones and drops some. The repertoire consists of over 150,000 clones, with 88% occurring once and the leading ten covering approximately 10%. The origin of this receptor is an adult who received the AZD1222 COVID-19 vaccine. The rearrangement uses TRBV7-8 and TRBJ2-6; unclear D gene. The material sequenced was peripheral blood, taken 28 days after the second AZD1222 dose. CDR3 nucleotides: TGTGCCAGCAGCTTGGTCGGGCTCTCTGGGGCCAACGTCCTGACTTTC. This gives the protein CASSLVGLSGANVLTF.